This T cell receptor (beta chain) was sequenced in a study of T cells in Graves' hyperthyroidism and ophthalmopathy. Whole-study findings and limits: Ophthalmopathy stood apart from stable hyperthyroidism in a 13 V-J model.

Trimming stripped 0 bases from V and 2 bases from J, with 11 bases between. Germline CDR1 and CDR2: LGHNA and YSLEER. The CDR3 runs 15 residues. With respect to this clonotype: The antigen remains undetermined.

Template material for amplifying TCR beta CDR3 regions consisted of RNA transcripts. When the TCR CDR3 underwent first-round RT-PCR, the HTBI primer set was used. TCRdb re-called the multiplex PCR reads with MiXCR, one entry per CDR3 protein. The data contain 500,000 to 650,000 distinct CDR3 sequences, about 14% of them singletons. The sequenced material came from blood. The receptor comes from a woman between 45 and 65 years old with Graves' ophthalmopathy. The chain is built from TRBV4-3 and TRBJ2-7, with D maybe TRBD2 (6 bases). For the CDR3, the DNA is TGCGCCAGCAGCCAAGAGCCTGGCGGGGCCTACGAGCAGTACTTC. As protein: CASSQEPGGAYEQYF.